This T cell receptor (beta chain) stems from a study of CD8+ T cells in alopecia areata. Study-wide results and caveats: It was lesional scalp, especially alopecia totalis/universalis, that showed higher clonality than normal scalp. Compared with mice, patients displayed less clear TCR sharing, possibly for HLA-related reasons.

The authors sorted pooled cutaneous lymph node cells using CD4, CD8alpha, NKG2D, NKG2ACE and other markers. Sequencing relied on a cDNA template that was reverse transcribed from extracted RNA. The data were produced by immunoSEQ multiplex PCR, yet TCRdb's version contains in-frame clones alone and is incomplete. The sample holds roughly 260,000 clones, and no clone turns up only once. This clone turned up a few times. Its antigen is as yet unknown. The germline and genes are mouse ones. Sequencing was performed on CD4+ T cells sorted from a lymph node. The TCR was taken from a C3H/HeJ mouse with alopecia areata. Mouse MHC haplotype: H2-k.

The sequenced part of the CDR3 DNA is TGCACCTGCAGTGCAGATCCAGGGAGGTCC. This translates into CTCSADPGRS. The CDR3 in full is CTCSADPGRSDYTF. The chain recombines TRBV1 with TRBJ1-2; TRBD1 might be the D (5 bases). The read gets to within 4 residues of the CDR3 end, and the germline J gene fills in the rest. Germline CDR1 is NSQYPW and CDR2 is LRSPGD (reference sequence). The CDR3 is 14 residues long.